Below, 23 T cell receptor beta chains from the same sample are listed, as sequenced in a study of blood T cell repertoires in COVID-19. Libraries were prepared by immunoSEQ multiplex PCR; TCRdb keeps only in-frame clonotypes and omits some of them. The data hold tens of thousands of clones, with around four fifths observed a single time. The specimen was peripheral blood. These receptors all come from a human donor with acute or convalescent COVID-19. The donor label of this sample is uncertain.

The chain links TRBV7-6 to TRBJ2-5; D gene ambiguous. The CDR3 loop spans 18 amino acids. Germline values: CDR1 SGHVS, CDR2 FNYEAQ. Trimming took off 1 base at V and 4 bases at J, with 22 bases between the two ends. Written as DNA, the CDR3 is TGTGCCAGCAGCTTAGAAGCCGTTTCTAGGCGTACGGGAGAGACCCAGTACTTC. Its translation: CASSLEAVSRRTGETQYF.

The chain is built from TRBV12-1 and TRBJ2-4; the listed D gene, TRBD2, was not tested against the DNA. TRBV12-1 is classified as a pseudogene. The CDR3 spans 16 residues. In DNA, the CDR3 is TGTGCCAGCAGCGGGGGGACCCCCATCCTCAAAAACATTCAGTACTTC. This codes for CASSGGTPILKNIQYF.

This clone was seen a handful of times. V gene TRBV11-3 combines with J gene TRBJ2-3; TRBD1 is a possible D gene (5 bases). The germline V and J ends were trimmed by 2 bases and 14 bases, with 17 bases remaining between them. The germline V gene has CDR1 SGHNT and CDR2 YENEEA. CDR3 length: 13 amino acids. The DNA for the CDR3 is TGTGCCAGCAGCTTATCAGGGAAGCTAGGCTTGTATTTT. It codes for CASSLSGKLGLYF.

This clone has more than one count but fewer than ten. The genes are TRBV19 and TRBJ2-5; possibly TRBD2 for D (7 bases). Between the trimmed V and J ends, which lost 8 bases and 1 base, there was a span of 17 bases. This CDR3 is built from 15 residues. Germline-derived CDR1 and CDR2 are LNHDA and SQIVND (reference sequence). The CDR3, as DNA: TGTGCCAGTGGGAAGGGGGGGATACTCCAAGAGACCCAGTACTTC. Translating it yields CASGKGGILQETQYF.

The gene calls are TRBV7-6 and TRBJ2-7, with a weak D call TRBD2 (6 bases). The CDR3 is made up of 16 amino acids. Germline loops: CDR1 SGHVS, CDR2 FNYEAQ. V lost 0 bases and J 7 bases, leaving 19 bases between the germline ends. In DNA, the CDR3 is TGTGCCAGCAGCTTAGCGAACTTCGGCGGGGTGAGTGAGCAGTACTTC. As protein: CASSLANFGGVSEQYF.

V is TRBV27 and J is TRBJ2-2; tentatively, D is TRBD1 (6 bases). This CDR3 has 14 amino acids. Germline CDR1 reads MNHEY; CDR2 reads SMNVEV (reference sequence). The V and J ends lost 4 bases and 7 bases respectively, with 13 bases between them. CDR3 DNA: TGTGCCAGCAGTTCCCTACAGGGCGGCGGGGAGCTGTTTTTT. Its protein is CASSSLQGGGELFF.

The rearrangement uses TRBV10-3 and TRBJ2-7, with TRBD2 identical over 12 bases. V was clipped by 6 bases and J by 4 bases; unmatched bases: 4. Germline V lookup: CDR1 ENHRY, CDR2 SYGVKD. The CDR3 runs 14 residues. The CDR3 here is CAIRGLAGSYEQYF. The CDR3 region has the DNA TGTGCCATCAGAGGACTAGCGGGATCTTACGAGCAGTACTTC.

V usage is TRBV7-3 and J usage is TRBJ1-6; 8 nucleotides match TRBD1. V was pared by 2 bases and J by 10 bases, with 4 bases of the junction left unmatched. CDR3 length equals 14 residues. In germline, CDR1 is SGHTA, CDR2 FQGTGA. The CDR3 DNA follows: TGTGCCAGCAGCTTATACAGGGGGAACTCACCCCTCCACTTT. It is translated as CASSLYRGNSPLHF.

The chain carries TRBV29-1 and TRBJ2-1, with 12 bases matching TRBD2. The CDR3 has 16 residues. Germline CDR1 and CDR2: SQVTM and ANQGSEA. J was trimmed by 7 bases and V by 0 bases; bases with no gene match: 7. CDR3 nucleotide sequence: TGCAGCGTTGAAGATCTAGCTAGCGGGGGGGGAAATGAGCAGTTCTTC. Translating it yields CSVEDLASGGGNEQFF.

CDR3 DNA sequence: TGTGCCAGCTCACCGGGCAGGGACACTGAAGCTTTCTTT. This sequence encodes CASSPGRDTEAFF. J is TRBJ1-1 and V is TRBV18; possibly TRBD1 for D (5 bases). This CDR3 has 13 residues. Per the germline V gene, CDR1 is KGHSH and CDR2 is LQKENI. The V end was cut by 3 bases, the J end by 3 bases, with 8 bases between.

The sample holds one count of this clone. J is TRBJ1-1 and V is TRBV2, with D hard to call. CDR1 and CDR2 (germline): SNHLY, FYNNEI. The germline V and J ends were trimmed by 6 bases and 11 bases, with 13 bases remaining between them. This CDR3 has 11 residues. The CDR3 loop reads CASRPRMEAFF. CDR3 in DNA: TGTGCCAGCAGACCTCGTATGGAGGCTTTCTTT.

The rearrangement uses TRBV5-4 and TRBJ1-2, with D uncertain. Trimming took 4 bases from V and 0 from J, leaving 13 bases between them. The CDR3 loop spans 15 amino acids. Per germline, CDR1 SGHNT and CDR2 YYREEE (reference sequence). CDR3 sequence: CASSTKWAPNYGYTF. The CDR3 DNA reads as TGTGCCAGCAGCACCAAGTGGGCCCCTAACTATGGCTACACCTTC.

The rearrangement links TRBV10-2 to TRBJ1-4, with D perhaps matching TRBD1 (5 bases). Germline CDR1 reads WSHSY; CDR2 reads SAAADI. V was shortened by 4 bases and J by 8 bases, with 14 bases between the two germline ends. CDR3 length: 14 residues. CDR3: CASSVGGWDEKLFF. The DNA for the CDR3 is TGCGCCAGCAGTGTGGGAGGGTGGGACGAAAAACTGTTTTTT.

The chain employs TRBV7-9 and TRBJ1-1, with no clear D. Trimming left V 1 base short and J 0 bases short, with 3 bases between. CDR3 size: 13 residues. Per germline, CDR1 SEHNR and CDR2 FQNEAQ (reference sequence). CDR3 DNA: TGTGCCAGCAGCTTAGTCATGAACACTGAAGCTTTCTTT. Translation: CASSLVMNTEAFF.

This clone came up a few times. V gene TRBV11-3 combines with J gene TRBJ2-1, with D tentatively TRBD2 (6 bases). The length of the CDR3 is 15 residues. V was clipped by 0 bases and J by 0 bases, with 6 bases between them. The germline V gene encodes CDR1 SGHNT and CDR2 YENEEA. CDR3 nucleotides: TGTGCCAGCAGCTTAGACGGGAGCTCCTACAATGAGCAGTTCTTC. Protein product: CASSLDGSSYNEQFF.

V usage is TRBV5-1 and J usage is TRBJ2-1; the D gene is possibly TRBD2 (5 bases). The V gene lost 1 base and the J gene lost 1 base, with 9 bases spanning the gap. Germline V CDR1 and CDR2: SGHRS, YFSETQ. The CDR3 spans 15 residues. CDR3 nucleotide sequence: TGCGCCAGCAGCTTGCTCCGGACTTCCTACAATGAGCAGTTCTTC. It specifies CASSLLRTSYNEQFF.

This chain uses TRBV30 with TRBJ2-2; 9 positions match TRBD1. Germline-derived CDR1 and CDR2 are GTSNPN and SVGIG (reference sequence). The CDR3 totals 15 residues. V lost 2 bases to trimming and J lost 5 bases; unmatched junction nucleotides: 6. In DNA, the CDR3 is TGTGCCTGGAGTACCGGGACAGGGAGTACCGGGGAGCTGTTTTTT. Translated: CAWSTGTGSTGELFF.

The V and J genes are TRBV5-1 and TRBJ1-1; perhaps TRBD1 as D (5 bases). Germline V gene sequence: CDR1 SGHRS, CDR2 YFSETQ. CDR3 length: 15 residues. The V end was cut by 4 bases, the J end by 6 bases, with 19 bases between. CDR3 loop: CASSVFPQEGAEAFF. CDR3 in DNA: TGCGCCAGCAGCGTTTTCCCACAGGAGGGAGCTGAAGCTTTCTTT. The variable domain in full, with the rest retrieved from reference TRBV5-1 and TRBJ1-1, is KAGVTQTPRYLIKTRGQQVTLSCSPISGHRSVSWYQQTPGQGLQFLFEYFSETQRNKGNFPGRFSGRQFSNSRSEMNVSTLELGDSALYLCASSVFPQEGAEAFFGQGTRLTVV.

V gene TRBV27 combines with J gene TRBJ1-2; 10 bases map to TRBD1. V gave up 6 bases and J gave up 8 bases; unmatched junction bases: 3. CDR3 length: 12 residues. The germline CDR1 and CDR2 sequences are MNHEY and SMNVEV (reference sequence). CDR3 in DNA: TGTGCCAGCAGACGGGACAGGGGAGGCTACACCTTC. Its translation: CASRRDRGGYTF.

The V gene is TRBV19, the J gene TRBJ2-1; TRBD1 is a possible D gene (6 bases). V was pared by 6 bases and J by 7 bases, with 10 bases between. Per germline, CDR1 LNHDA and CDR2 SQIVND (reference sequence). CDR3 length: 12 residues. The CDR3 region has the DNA TGTGCCAGTAGCGAAAGGGGGAATGAGCAGTTCTTC. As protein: CASSERGNEQFF. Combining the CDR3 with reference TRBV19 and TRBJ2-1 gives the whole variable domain DGGITQSPKYLFRKEGQNVTLSCEQNLNHDAMYWYRQDPGQGLRLIYYSQIVNDFQKGDIAEGYSVSREKKESFPLTVTSAQKNPTAFYLCASSERGNEQFFGPGTRLTVL.

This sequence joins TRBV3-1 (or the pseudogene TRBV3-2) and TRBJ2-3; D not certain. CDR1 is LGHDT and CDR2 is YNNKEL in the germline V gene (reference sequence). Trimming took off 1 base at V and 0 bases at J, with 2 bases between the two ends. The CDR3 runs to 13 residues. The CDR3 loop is CASSQASTDTQYF. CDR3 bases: TGTGCCAGCAGCCAAGCTAGCACAGATACGCAGTATTTT.

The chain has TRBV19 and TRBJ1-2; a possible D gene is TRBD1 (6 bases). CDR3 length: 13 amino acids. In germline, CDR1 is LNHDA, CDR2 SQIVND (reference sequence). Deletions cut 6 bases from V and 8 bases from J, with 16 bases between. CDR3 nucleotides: TGTGCCAGTAGGTACAGGGAGGGGTACGGCTACACCTTC. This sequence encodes CASRYREGYGYTF.

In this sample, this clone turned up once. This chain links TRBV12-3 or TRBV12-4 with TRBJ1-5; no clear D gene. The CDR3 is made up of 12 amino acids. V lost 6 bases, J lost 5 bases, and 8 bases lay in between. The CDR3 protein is CASSLQDQPQHF. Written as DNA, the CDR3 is TGTGCCAGCAGCCTCCAGGATCAGCCCCAGCATTTT.